This T cell receptor (beta chain) was documented in a study of siplizumab effects on memory and regulatory T cells. Study-level results: Unstimulated naive T cells seemed to show more diversity than memory cells did, and they also seemed to be among the major contributors to the alloresponse.

Note on this clone: Its antigen is not identified.

The CDR3 is made up of 15 amino acids. The V gene's germline CDR1 is GTSNPN and CDR2 SVGIG (reference sequence). V shed 3 bases, J shed 2 bases, and the junction held 6 bases outside the gene matches. Data came from immunoSEQ multiplex PCR; TCRdb stores just in-frame clones and leaves some out. The table shows tens of thousands of clones, with 75% to 90% occurring only once. V gene TRBV30 combines with J gene TRBJ2-3, with 9 bases lining up with TRBD1. This TCR derives from a human donor in good health. Source material: Tregs sorted from blood. The CDR3 nucleotides read TGTGCCTGGAGACCAACAGGGGGCTACACAGATACGCAGTATTTT. The encoded protein is CAWRPTGGYTDTQYF. Complete variable domain (other parts from reference TRBV30 and TRBJ2-3): SQTIHQWPATLVQPVGSPLSLECTVEGTSNPNLYWYRQAAGRGLQLLFYSVGIGQISSEVPQNLSASRPQDRQFILSSKKLLLSDSGFYLCAWRPTGGYTDTQYFGPGTRLTVL.